This T cell receptor (beta chain) was profiled in a study of OX40 agonist ivuxolimab in advanced cancers. The repertoire was sequenced with immunoSEQ multiplex PCR; TCRdb's copy has only in-frame clones and lacks some. The table lists 73,000 or so clones, roughly 85% of them singletons. Germline-derived CDR1 and CDR2 are SGHRS and YFSETQ. V was pared by 0 bases and J by 4 bases, with 5 bases of the junction left unmatched. The CDR3 loop spans 15 amino acids. The material sequenced was CD4+ or CD8+ T cells sorted from blood, taken in a trial of the OX40 agonist ivuxolimab. The V gene is TRBV5-1, the J gene TRBJ1-1, with TRBD1 matching 8 bases. The receptor was isolated from an adult with an advanced solid tumor such as melanoma, head and neck, liver or kidney cancer. CDR3 residues: CASSLDGQGGTEAFF. The CDR3 bases are TGCGCCAGCAGCTTGGATGGACAGGGTGGCACTGAAGCTTTCTTT. Supplemented by reference TRBV5-1 and TRBJ1-1, the full variable domain reads KAGVTQTPRYLIKTRGQQVTLSCSPISGHRSVSWYQQTPGQGLQFLFEYFSETQRNKGNFPGRFSGRQFSNSRSEMNVSTLELGDSALYLCASSLDGQGGTEAFFGQGTRLTVV.